This T cell receptor (beta chain) was retrieved from a study of blood T cell repertoires in COVID-19. Study-level background: The United States, Italy and Spain supplied acute and convalescent COVID-19 samples. PBMCs, B-cell-depleted T cells, or T cells provided the cDNA or gDNA that made up the material.

The CDR3 is 15 amino acids. The V and J ends lost 4 bases and 2 bases respectively, with 11 bases between them. Germline V gene data show CDR1 as LGHDT and CDR2 as YNNKEL (reference sequence). In Seattle, patients joined the study during active infection and were tracked longitudinally. Original analysis: Counts of nucleated cells, estimated from reference gene primer amplification, were obtained. Here immunoSEQ multiplex PCR was the method, and the copy in TCRdb shows in-frame clones only, minus some. V, J and clone size are those of that table, while D and trimming were read from the DNA. The sample lists 150,000 to 200,000 clones, 80% to 90% seen once, with 13% to 15% in the top ten.

The sequenced sample was peripheral blood. This sequence joins TRBV3-1 (or the pseudogene TRBV3-2) and TRBJ2-2; the D gene is possibly TRBD2 (5 bases). The TCR comes from a woman in her sixties or seventies with COVID-19, enrolled during active disease. CDR3 sequence reads: CASSPGVRNTGELFF. DNA for the CDR3: TGTGCCAGCAGCCCCGGGGTACGTAACACCGGGGAGCTGTTTTTT.